The subject of this entry is one T cell receptor (beta chain). The data derive from a study of blood T cell repertoires in COVID-19. Overall study: Spain, Italy and the United States supplied samples that represented acute and convalescent COVID-19.

Methods used by the authors: Reference gene primer amplification gave nucleated cell count estimates. Produced via immunoSEQ multiplex PCR; TCRdb's table is partial and in-frame only. Clonal size and the V and J genes are those of that table, whereas D and trimming came from the DNA. The repertoire has 150,000 to 200,000 clones, around 90% of them found once; the top ten carry approximately 0.56%. Germline assignment: CDR1 SEHNR and CDR2 FQNEAQ (reference sequence). The CDR3 consists of 13 residues. V was shortened by 5 bases and J by 11 bases, with 18 bases between the two germline ends. Sequencing was performed on peripheral blood. This receptor was obtained from a man in his fifties with acute or convalescent COVID-19. This rearrangement joins TRBV7-9 to TRBJ1-1; TRBD1 is a possible D gene (5 bases). CDR3 region: CASSPNSRARAFF. For the CDR3, the DNA is TGTGCCAGCAGCCCAAACTCCAGGGCGCGGGCTTTCTTT.